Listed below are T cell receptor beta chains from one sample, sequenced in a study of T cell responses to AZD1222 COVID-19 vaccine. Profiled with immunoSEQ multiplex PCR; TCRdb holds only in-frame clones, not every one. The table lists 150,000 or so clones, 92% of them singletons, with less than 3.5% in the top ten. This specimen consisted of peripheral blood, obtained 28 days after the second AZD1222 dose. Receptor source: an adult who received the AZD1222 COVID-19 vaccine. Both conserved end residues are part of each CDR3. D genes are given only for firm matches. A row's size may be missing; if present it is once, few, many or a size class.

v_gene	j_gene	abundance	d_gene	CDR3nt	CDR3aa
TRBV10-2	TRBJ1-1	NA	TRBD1	TGCGCCAGCAGTGAGTCGACAGGGGGGAACACTGAAGCTTTCTTT	CASSESTGGNTEAFF
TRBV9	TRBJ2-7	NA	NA	TGTGCCAGCAGCGACGGGACGGTAGGAACGCAGTACTTC	CASSDGTVGTQYF
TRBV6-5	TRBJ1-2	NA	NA	TGTGCCAGCAGTAGACAGGCGGCTAACTATGGCTACACCTTC	CASSRQAANYGYTF
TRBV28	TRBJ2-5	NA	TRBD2	TGTGCCAGCAGTTTAAGGGACTACCGAGAGACCCAGTACTTC	CASSLRDYRETQYF
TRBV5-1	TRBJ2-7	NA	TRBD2	TGCGCCAGCAGGGCGGGGACTAGCGGCTACGAGCAGTACTTC	CASRAGTSGYEQYF
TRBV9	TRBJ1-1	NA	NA	TGTGCCAGCAGCAGTCTCAGGGACACTGAAGCTTTCTTT	CASSSLRDTEAFF
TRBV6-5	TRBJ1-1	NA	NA	TGTGCCAGCAGTTACGGGGGCCTCGGCACTGAAGCTTTCTTT	CASSYGGLGTEAFF
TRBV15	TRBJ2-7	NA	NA	TGTGCCACCAGCAGAGAGAACCGGGCCCCCTACGAGCAGTACTTC	CATSRENRAPYEQYF
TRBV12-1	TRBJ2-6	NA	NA	TGTGCCAGCAGCTTTACAGGACTAGCCCACTCTGGGGCCAACGTCCTGACTTTC	CASSFTGLAHSGANVLTF
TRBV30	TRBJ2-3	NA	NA	TGTGCCTTCACACTCACAGATACGCAGTATTTT	CAFTLTDTQYF
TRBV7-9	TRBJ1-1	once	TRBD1	TGTGCCGGCCGCAGCTTCAGTTGGATCGGATATGGACAGGGGCCCGCCCACACTGAAGCTTTCTTT	CAGRSFSWIGYGQGPAHTEAFF
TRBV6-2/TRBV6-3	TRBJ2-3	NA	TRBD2	TGTGCCAGCAGCCGACTAGCGGGAGAACCCCGGGGCACAGATACGCAGTATTTT	CASSRLAGEPRGTDTQYF
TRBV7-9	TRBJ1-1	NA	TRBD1	TGTGCCAGCACCCGGACAGGGAGACCCCACACTGAAGCTTTCTTT	CASTRTGRPHTEAFF
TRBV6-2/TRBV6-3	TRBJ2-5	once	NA	TGTGCCAGCAGTGCCTTCGGTGCGGGTGAGACCCAGTACTTC	CASSAFGAGETQYF
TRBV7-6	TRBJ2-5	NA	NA	TGTGCCAGCAGCTTAGCATGGGGGGAGACCCAGTACTTC	CASSLAWGETQYF
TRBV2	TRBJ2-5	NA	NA	TGTGCCAGCAGTGAAAGGGGAGGGGGGTCAGAGACCCAGTACTTC	CASSERGGGSETQYF
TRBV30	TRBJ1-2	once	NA	TGTGCCTGTCAACCCCAGGGGAGACCTGACTATGGCTACACCTTC	CACQPQGRPDYGYTF
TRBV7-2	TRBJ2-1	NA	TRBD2	TGTGCCAGCAGCTTCTCGACTAGCGGGAGCCAGCAGTTCTTC	CASSFSTSGSQQFF
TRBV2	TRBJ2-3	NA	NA	TGTGCCAGCAGTGGCGGTCAGGGGACTACCCGACGCACAGATACGCAGTATTTT	CASSGGQGTTRRTDTQYF
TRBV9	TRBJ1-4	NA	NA	TGTGCCAGCAGCCCCTCGGGGTTCGGACCTGAAAAACTGTTTTTT	CASSPSGFGPEKLFF
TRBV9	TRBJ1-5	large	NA	TGTGCCAGCAGCGTAGGTAATAGCAATCAGCCCCAGCATTTT	CASSVGNSNQPQHF
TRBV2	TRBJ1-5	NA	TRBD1	TGTGCCAGCATGCCGGGACAGGGGGCAAGCAATCAGCCCCAGCATTTT	CASMPGQGASNQPQHF
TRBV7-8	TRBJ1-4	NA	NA	TGTGCCAGCAGCCCCGTGGGCAGGATAACCCTCGCAACTAATGAAAAACTGTTTTTT	CASSPVGRITLATNEKLFF
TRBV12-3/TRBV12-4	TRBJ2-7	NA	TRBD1	TGTGCCAGCACAGACAGGGCCTACGAGCAGTACTTC	CASTDRAYEQYF
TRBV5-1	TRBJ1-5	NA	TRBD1	TGCGCCAGCAGCCGAGACAGGGGAGGTCAGCCCCAGCATTTT	CASSRDRGGQPQHF
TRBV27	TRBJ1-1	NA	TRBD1	TGTGCCAGCAGCCCCCTGGGGACAGGGAACACTGAAGCTTTCTTT	CASSPLGTGNTEAFF
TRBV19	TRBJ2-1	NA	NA	TGTGCCAGCCGTATAACCCCAAGCTCCTACAATGAGCAGTTCTTC	CASRITPSSYNEQFF
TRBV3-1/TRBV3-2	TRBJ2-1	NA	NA	TGTGCCAGCAGCCAAGAAAGGGCAGGGTACAATGAGCAGTTCTTC	CASSQERAGYNEQFF
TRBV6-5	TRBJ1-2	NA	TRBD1	TGTGCCAGCAGCCGCCTACAGGGGAACTATGGCTACACCTTC	CASSRLQGNYGYTF
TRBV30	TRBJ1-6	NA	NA	TGTGCCTGGAGCCGCGACAGGTCCAGCTCCTATAATTCACCCCTCCACTTT	CAWSRDRSSSYNSPLHF
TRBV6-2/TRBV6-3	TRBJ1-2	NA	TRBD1	TGTGCCAGCAGTTTGGGGACAGGCAGTATGTACTATGGCTACACCTTC	CASSLGTGSMYYGYTF
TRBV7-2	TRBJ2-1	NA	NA	TGTGCCAGCAGCTTATCACGGACAAACAATGAGCAGTTCTTC	CASSLSRTNNEQFF
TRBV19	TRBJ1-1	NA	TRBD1	TGTGCCAGTAATCGGGACAGCCCGTGGAACACTGAAGCTTTCTTT	CASNRDSPWNTEAFF
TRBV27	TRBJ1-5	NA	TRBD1	TGTGCCAGCAGTAAGGACAGGAATCAGCCCCAGCATTTT	CASSKDRNQPQHF
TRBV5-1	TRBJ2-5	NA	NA	TGCGCCAGCAGTGTTAGCCAAGAGACCCAGTACTTC	CASSVSQETQYF